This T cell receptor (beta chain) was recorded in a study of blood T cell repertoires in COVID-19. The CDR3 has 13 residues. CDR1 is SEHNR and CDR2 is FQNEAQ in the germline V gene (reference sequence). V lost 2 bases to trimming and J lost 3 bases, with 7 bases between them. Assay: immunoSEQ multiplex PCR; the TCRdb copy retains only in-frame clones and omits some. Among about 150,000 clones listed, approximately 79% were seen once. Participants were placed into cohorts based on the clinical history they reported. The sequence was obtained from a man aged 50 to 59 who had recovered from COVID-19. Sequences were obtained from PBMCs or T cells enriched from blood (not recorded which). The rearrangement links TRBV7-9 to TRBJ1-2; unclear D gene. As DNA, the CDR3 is TGTGCCAGCAGCTTAAACAACGACTATGGCTACACCTTC. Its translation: CASSLNNDYGYTF.